The rows below give T cell receptor beta chains drawn from one sample of a study of siplizumab effects on memory and regulatory T cells. Assay used: immunoSEQ multiplex PCR; TCRdb lists only in-frame clones, some missing. The repertoire has approximately 110,000 clones, 90% to 95% of them found once; the top ten carry 0.6% to 0.8%. Sequences were obtained from Tregs sorted from blood. These receptors came from a human donor in good health. The CDR3 runs from the conserved cysteine through the conserved F or W. A D gene is named only where the DNA matches it firmly. Some rows mark clone size as missing; the rest say once, few, many or name a class of expanded clone.

clone_size: -
d_call: -
v_call: TRBV6-5
j_call: TRBJ2-7
cdr3_nt: TGTGCCACTCGGTGGGGAGAGGGCTCCTACGAGCAGTACTTC
cdr3_aa: CATRWGEGSYEQYF

clone_size: few
d_call: -
v_call: TRBV5-6
j_call: TRBJ2-1
cdr3_nt: TGTGCCAGCAGCTTGGGACCACCCAATGAGCAGTTCTTC
cdr3_aa: CASSLGPPNEQFF

clone_size: -
d_call: -
v_call: TRBV5-1
j_call: TRBJ1-1
cdr3_nt: TGCGCCAGCAGCTTGGAACCGGGCTTCGGCACTGAAGCTTTCTTT
cdr3_aa: CASSLEPGFGTEAFF

clone_size: few
d_call: -
v_call: TRBV5-4
j_call: TRBJ1-6
cdr3_nt: TGTGCCAGCAGCTTTGTCAGCCATTCGGGAAATTCACCCCTCCACTTT
cdr3_aa: CASSFVSHSGNSPLHF

clone_size: -
d_call: -
v_call: TRBV4-2
j_call: TRBJ1-6
cdr3_nt: TGTGCCAGCAGCCAAGAGTCGTACGTAAAGAGCTCCTATAATTCACCCCTCCACTTT
cdr3_aa: CASSQESYVKSSYNSPLHF

clone_size: -
d_call: -
v_call: TRBV6-1
j_call: TRBJ1-2
cdr3_nt: TGTGCCAGCAGTGGTCTAGGACCCTATGGCTACACCTTC
cdr3_aa: CASSGLGPYGYTF

clone_size: -
d_call: -
v_call: TRBV7-2
j_call: TRBJ2-5
cdr3_nt: TGTGCCAGCAGCTTAGGGGTCCAGGGCCAAGAGACCCAGTACTTC
cdr3_aa: CASSLGVQGQETQYF

clone_size: -
d_call: TRBD1
v_call: TRBV2
j_call: TRBJ2-1
cdr3_nt: TGTGCCAGCAGCCAGGGGGCGCAAACCTACAATGAGCAGTTCTTC
cdr3_aa: CASSQGAQTYNEQFF

clone_size: -
d_call: TRBD2
v_call: TRBV6-5
j_call: TRBJ2-7
cdr3_nt: TGTGCCAGCAGTTACTCATTCACTAGCGTGTACGAGCAGTACTTC
cdr3_aa: CASSYSFTSVYEQYF

clone_size: once
d_call: TRBD1
v_call: TRBV29-1
j_call: TRBJ2-7
cdr3_nt: TGCAGCGTTGAGCAGGGGGTTCCCGAGCAGTACTTC
cdr3_aa: CSVEQGVPEQYF

clone_size: -
d_call: TRBD1
v_call: TRBV29-1
j_call: TRBJ2-1
cdr3_nt: TGCAGCGTTGGGGACAGGGGAGTCCGAAATGAGCAGTTCTTC
cdr3_aa: CSVGDRGVRNEQFF

clone_size: -
d_call: -
v_call: TRBV7-2
j_call: TRBJ2-3
cdr3_nt: TGTGCCAGCAGCCCTGGGTGGGGCACAGATACGCAGTATTTT
cdr3_aa: CASSPGWGTDTQYF

clone_size: -
d_call: -
v_call: TRBV9
j_call: TRBJ1-1
cdr3_nt: TGTGCCAGCAGCGTAGGGGGACCGTGGGACACTGAAGCTTTCTTT
cdr3_aa: CASSVGGPWDTEAFF

clone_size: -
d_call: TRBD2
v_call: TRBV4-1
j_call: TRBJ2-1
cdr3_nt: TGCGCCAGCAGCCAAGAGGCTCCTAGCGGGGGGGCCGGTGAGCAGTTCTTC
cdr3_aa: CASSQEAPSGGAGEQFF

clone_size: once
d_call: TRBD1
v_call: TRBV7-2
j_call: TRBJ1-4
cdr3_nt: TGTGCCAGCAGCGCTAGGGACAGAGTCGAAAAACTGTTTTTT
cdr3_aa: CASSARDRVEKLFF

clone_size: -
d_call: -
v_call: TRBV7-9
j_call: TRBJ2-7
cdr3_nt: TGTGCCAGCAGCGACACGGGTTACGAGCAGTACTTC
cdr3_aa: CASSDTGYEQYF

clone_size: -
d_call: -
v_call: TRBV18
j_call: TRBJ2-6
cdr3_nt: TGTGCCAGCTCACTTTGGTCGCGCTCTGGGGCCAACGTCCTGACTTTC
cdr3_aa: CASSLWSRSGANVLTF

clone_size: -
d_call: -
v_call: TRBV6-5
j_call: TRBJ2-7
cdr3_nt: TGTGCCAGCAGTTACCTAAGTAGACCCTACGAGCAGTACTTC
cdr3_aa: CASSYLSRPYEQYF

clone_size: -
d_call: -
v_call: TRBV18
j_call: TRBJ1-2
cdr3_nt: TGTGCCAGCTCACCCCTGGGGGGGGCAGGTGGCTACACCTTC
cdr3_aa: CASSPLGGAGGYTF

clone_size: -
d_call: TRBD1
v_call: TRBV19
j_call: TRBJ1-2
cdr3_nt: TGTGCCAGTACCAGACAGGGGGAGTCCTATGGCTACACCTTC
cdr3_aa: CASTRQGESYGYTF

clone_size: -
d_call: -
v_call: TRBV9
j_call: TRBJ1-3
cdr3_nt: TGTGCCAGCAGCGACATCTTCGGAAACACCATATATTTT
cdr3_aa: CASSDIFGNTIYF

clone_size: -
d_call: -
v_call: TRBV5-6
j_call: TRBJ1-2
cdr3_nt: TGTGCCAGCAGCCTTAACAGGGTACAGGGCTACACCTTC
cdr3_aa: CASSLNRVQGYTF

clone_size: -
d_call: -
v_call: TRBV7-9
j_call: TRBJ1-2
cdr3_nt: TGTGCCAGCAGCTTAGTGGCTCGGGCCGGTAATGGCTACACCTTC
cdr3_aa: CASSLVARAGNGYTF

clone_size: -
d_call: -
v_call: TRBV7-2
j_call: TRBJ1-2
cdr3_nt: TGTGCCAGCAGCCAACAGGGCTATGGCTACACCTTC
cdr3_aa: CASSQQGYGYTF

clone_size: -
d_call: -
v_call: TRBV25-1
j_call: TRBJ2-2
cdr3_nt: TGTGCCAGCAGTCCACAGGTGGGGGCCGGGGAGCTGTTTTTT
cdr3_aa: CASSPQVGAGELFF

clone_size: -
d_call: TRBD1
v_call: TRBV5-1
j_call: TRBJ2-1
cdr3_nt: TGCGCCAGCAGCTTGGAAGGGGGCCTCTACAATGAGCAGTTCTTC
cdr3_aa: CASSLEGGLYNEQFF

clone_size: -
d_call: -
v_call: TRBV14
j_call: TRBJ2-7
cdr3_nt: TGTGCCAGCAGCCAAGAACCCCGAAACTTC
cdr3_aa: CASSQEPRNF

clone_size: few
d_call: TRBD1
v_call: TRBV18
j_call: TRBJ1-4
cdr3_nt: TGTGCCAGCTCATCGACAGGGTCCGATGAAAAACTGTTTTTT
cdr3_aa: CASSSTGSDEKLFF

clone_size: -
d_call: TRBD1
v_call: TRBV9
j_call: TRBJ1-1
cdr3_nt: TGTGCCAGCAGCTCCCCACACAGGGGCCGGACTGAAGCTTTCTTT
cdr3_aa: CASSSPHRGRTEAFF

clone_size: few
d_call: TRBD1
v_call: TRBV19
j_call: TRBJ2-7
cdr3_nt: TGTGCCAGTAGCGCCTTCGGACAGGGCCCCTACGAGCAGTACTTC
cdr3_aa: CASSAFGQGPYEQYF

clone_size: -
d_call: TRBD1
v_call: TRBV19
j_call: TRBJ1-1
cdr3_nt: TGTGCCAGTAGTAGCCTACAGGGACAGGTGAACACTGAAGCTTTCTTT
cdr3_aa: CASSSLQGQVNTEAFF

clone_size: few
d_call: -
v_call: TRBV18
j_call: TRBJ1-2
cdr3_nt: TGTGCCAGCTCCCTCGGGCAGGACTATGGCTACACCTTC
cdr3_aa: CASSLGQDYGYTF

clone_size: -
d_call: -
v_call: TRBV21-1
j_call: TRBJ2-7
cdr3_nt: TGTGCCAGCAGCAAAATGTGGGGCCAAGACAGGGAAGCCTACGAGCAGTACTTC
cdr3_aa: CASSKMWGQDREAYEQYF

clone_size: -
d_call: TRBD2
v_call: TRBV10-3
j_call: TRBJ2-7
cdr3_nt: TGTGCCATCAGTGAAATTTCTAGCGGGAGTTCTGGGCAGTACTTC
cdr3_aa: CAISEISSGSSGQYF

clone_size: -
d_call: TRBD1
v_call: TRBV5-1
j_call: TRBJ2-6
cdr3_nt: TGCGCCAGCAGCCGCGTAGAGACAGGGGCCGCTGGGGCCAACGTCCTGACTTTC
cdr3_aa: CASSRVETGAAGANVLTF

clone_size: -
d_call: -
v_call: TRBV5-1
j_call: TRBJ1-5
cdr3_nt: TGCGCCAGCAGCTTGACGGGCGAAGGGGAGCCCCAGCATTTT
cdr3_aa: CASSLTGEGEPQHF

clone_size: -
d_call: -
v_call: TRBV6-5
j_call: TRBJ1-2
cdr3_nt: TGTGCCACCCAGAGGGGCCTCAATGGCTACACCTTC
cdr3_aa: CATQRGLNGYTF

clone_size: -
d_call: -
v_call: TRBV7-6
j_call: TRBJ2-3
cdr3_nt: TGTGCCAGCAGCCCCACGCCGGGTGTAGATACGCAGTATTTT
cdr3_aa: CASSPTPGVDTQYF

clone_size: -
d_call: TRBD2
v_call: TRBV7-9
j_call: TRBJ2-3
cdr3_nt: TGTGCCAGCAGCCCAGCCCTGGGACTAGCGGGGACAGATACGCAGTATTTT
cdr3_aa: CASSPALGLAGTDTQYF

clone_size: -
d_call: -
v_call: TRBV6-1
j_call: TRBJ2-2
cdr3_nt: TGTGCCAGCAGGGCCCAGAGAGGGAACACCGGGGAGCTGTTTTTT
cdr3_aa: CASRAQRGNTGELFF

clone_size: -
d_call: -
v_call: TRBV5-1
j_call: TRBJ1-6
cdr3_nt: TGCGCCAGCAGGAGGGAACCGAATTCACCCCTCCACTTT
cdr3_aa: CASRREPNSPLHF

clone_size: -
d_call: -
v_call: TRBV15
j_call: TRBJ2-2
cdr3_nt: TGTGCCACCAGCAGAGTTAGGCACACCGGGGAGCTGTTTTTT
cdr3_aa: CATSRVRHTGELFF